This T cell receptor beta chain originates from a study of cytomegalovirus exposure and HLA in healthy donors (dated by TCRdb to between 2016 and 2019). Regarding the research as a whole: According to an earlier analysis of around 600 of the donors, some 180 million T cells yielded 117 million unique TCR beta sequences and roughly 280 Gb of sequence data. Across around 400 genotyped donors of the cohort, an average of approximately 200,000 unique TCR beta nucleotide sequences per donor were sequenced, and roughly a sixth of those sequences were non-productive. In the later analysis, no new phenotypic data were used to find candidate immune exposures; instead, reliance was placed on TCR beta sequences and their occurrence across donors. Alongside the repertoire data, information on donor age, sex, ethnicity and CMV serostatus was compiled. All discovery cohort repertoires had been generated on a single sequencing platform. The study combined high-throughput TCR immunosequencing, statistical association of individual TCRs with disease status, and machine learning to predict cytomegalovirus infection status. The study used immunosequencing to profile the T cell repertoires of approximately 630 subjects and linked those repertoires to cytomegalovirus serostatus. A separate validation cohort of approximately 130 different subjects was used in addition to the roughly 670-subject first cohort. A later genetic analysis used genome-wide SNP genotypes for about 65% of the roughly 700 donors, treating that subset as a discovery cohort. The number of typed donors differed by locus: about 629-640 for A, B, C, DRB1 and DQB1; approximately 520 for DQA1; approximately 610 for DPA1; and roughly 490 for DPB1. An early release that covered about 600 HLA-typed donors contained approximately 320 gigabases of sequencing data and tens of millions of unique TCR sequences. The study was designed to test whether signatures of past pathogen exposure could be identified by cataloging public T cell receptors. An earlier analysis of about 620 of the donors applied high-throughput TCR beta sequencing to assess whether each TCR beta V gene segment acted as functional or pseudogenic. Because of strong linkage in the cohort, 4 to 6 DR-DQ haplotypes were treated as single units for association and clustering. HLA typing covered class I and class II loci at four-digit resolution. A later analysis re-examined previously published TCR beta repertoires from just over 650 donors and added high-resolution HLA genotyping to investigate patterns of TCR occurrence. Among the roughly 390 genotyped donors, approximately 82% belonged to the genetic ancestry cluster associated with self-reported Caucasian donors. Findings and caveats that apply to the study as a whole: When HLA alleles, especially DR and DQ, strongly co-occurred, TCR associations were difficult to assign to individual alleles. In a later genetic analysis, fewer N-insertions in productive TCRs were reported among donors in an Asian-associated ancestry cluster than the approximately 630-donor mean. Because some donors lacked HLA typing at each locus, the association tests relied only on the typed subset. A later analysis reported that several top co-occurrence clusters appeared linked to parvovirus B19, influenza, CMV and Epstein-Barr virus. In vitro tests confirmed that three of the cytomegalovirus-associated TCR beta chains recognize cytomegalovirus antigens. In a later analysis, TCR association rates were found to vary across HLA loci, with the most associated TCRs seen for DRB1 alleles and the fewest for HLA-C alleles. In this cohort, only TCR beta chains were sequenced, and detectable features were limited by the absence of alpha or paired-chain data. Roughly uniform sequencing depth across donors was assumed in presence/absence analyses, although this assumption may not hold. A later analysis found that most CMV-associated TCR beta chains appeared HLA-restricted, with HLA associations seemingly driven largely by CMV exposure. A further reported finding was that TCR beta sequences accurately predicted the HLA-A and HLA-B alleles for most subjects in the first cohort. The study gave a list of 150 to 200 TCR beta chains associated with cytomegalovirus. In an earlier analysis of 587 of the donors, most TCR beta V segments appeared in productive rearrangements about 90% or about 30% of the time, broadly matching IMGT annotations. For the cohort, immune exposure information was limited to CMV serostatus. A group of highly shared sequence variants was considered likely to be a technical artifact of the sequencing pipeline. Correlated functional status among segregating V segments might be attributable to linkage disequilibrium, but an unknown experimental factor could not be ruled out. Because counts were too low, seventeen rarely observed V segments, including chromosome 9 orphons, were left out of the earlier analysis of approximately 500 of the donors. Some IMGT-functional V segments, including TRBV6-2 and TRBV6-3, could not be distinguished by the 87-base-pair reads and were therefore excluded. While some public TCRs were present in many individuals, most TCR sequences turned up only very rarely across donors. A later analysis associated about 17,000 TCR beta sequences with specific HLA alleles at a false discovery rate of 0.05. In a later analysis, HLA-associated TCR beta chains showed more clonal expansion and lower generation probabilities than non-associated chains that were equally common. According to the authors, the approach could potentially be generalized to other disease states and immunological phenotypes. An association between a missense DCLRE1C variant and V-gene and J-gene trimming of TCR beta chains was found in a later genetic analysis and replicated in an independent cohort. The classifier was reported to diagnose cytomegalovirus status with high specificity and sensitivity in both the original and validation cohorts.

With regard to this clone: It has no known antigen specificity. No base quality information exists; no much larger clone differs at one position.

Preparation of the library involved the immunoSEQ multiplex PCR assay. A mixture of 60 forward primers for TCR Vbeta segments and 13 reverse primers for TCR Jbeta segments was used in the multiplex PCR. Amplification of the CDR3 region of rearranged TCR beta genes was performed with a multiplex PCR assay on genomic DNA. On the Illumina HiSeq System, the amplified TCR beta libraries were sequenced as 87-base-pair reads. The authors' pipeline ran thus. A later analysis counted approximately 76 million unique TCR beta chains across the 666 repertoires, and 10 million to 12 million of these chains were shared by at least two donors. Raw reads were error-corrected and collapsed into unique sequences by a nearest-neighbor algorithm in which closely related sequences were merged to remove PCR and sequencing errors. CDR3 sequences were aligned to IMGT reference sequences to assign V, D and J gene segments. For a sequence to be retained, a match of at least six nucleotides was required to both a V gene segment and a J gene segment. A rearrangement counted as productive if the CDR3 had no stop codons and remained in frame with V and J, and every other rearrangement counted as non-productive. Following IMGT convention, CDR3 was defined as the stretch from the second conserved V-encoded cysteine up to the conserved J-encoded phenylalanine. The earlier analysis of roughly 590 of the donors excluded sequences that lacked an unambiguous match to a single V gene segment. In an earlier analysis of 587 of the donors, a V segment was called functional when productive rearrangements were above 56.7%, and segregating when the standard deviation between donors exceeded 5%. A statistical classification framework was built to diagnose cytomegalovirus status from the catalog of TCR beta chain sequences. In a later analysis, V and J genes were assigned by comparing TCR nucleotide sequences against IMGT/GENE-DB human TR gene sequences. The TCRdist pipeline was used in a later analysis to assign CDR3 sequences and most-parsimonious VDJ recombination scenarios. In a later analysis, each TCR beta chain was defined by its CDR3 amino acid sequence together with its V-gene family, and reads without a unique V-gene family were excluded. As a way to deal with suspected cross-contamination and a sequencing artifact, a later analysis dropped 640 or so nucleotide sequences that were highly shared and had low generation probability. For each public chain, a later analysis derived a clonal expansion index from normalized ranks of inferred template counts within each repertoire. A later analysis computed generation probabilities with a VDJ recombination model fitted to out-of-frame rearrangements, and checked the results against IGoR. In a later analysis, TCR-TCR, TCR-HLA and TCR-CMV co-occurrence was scored with hypergeometric tests, and a repertoire-size bias correction was applied to TCR pairs. In a later analysis, false discovery rates were estimated by permuting HLA or CMV assignments 20 times. In a later analysis, co-occurring TCRs were grouped using DBSCAN, and TCRdist sequence similarity was added for clustering within HLA-allele-positive subsets. Repertoires with fewer than 30,000 or more than 120,000 public chains, plus five repertoires with anomalous nucleotide sharing, were excluded from co-occurrence clustering. Not all clones reach the TCRdb copy of this immuneACCESS table, which keeps in-frame sequences only. Checked studies attribute under half of the gap to unresolved V genes and leave the rest unexplained. That table furnishes V, J and clone size, whereas the DNA furnished D and trimming. A total of 99,000 or so clones appear in this sample, 76% of them only once. The ten largest clonotypes hold approximately 5% of the sample.

In total, 666 healthy bone marrow donors made up the cohort. All cohort members were sampled while nominally healthy, although unrecorded immune exposures were likely present. The donor was CMV seropositive and was included in the group of some 290 seropositive cohort members. Each donor provided a peripheral blood sample, and peripheral blood mononuclear cells were used for TCR beta sequencing. The Qiagen DNeasy Blood Extraction Kit was used to extract genomic DNA from the blood cell samples. According to the germline V gene, CDR1 reads LGHNT and CDR2 reads FRNRAP. V ends up 3 bases short and J 4 bases short, with an unmatched junction base count of 10. Its CDR3 holds 17 amino acids, cysteine through phenylalanine. The DNA shown is the 51-base CDR3, in frame from base 1.

Sequencing input: PBMCs. The TCR comes from a woman younger than 35 in good health and CMV-seropositive. The chain is encoded by TRBV12-5 joined to TRBJ2-1; the central 9 bases match TRBD2. This receptor has the CDR3 CASGLPAGGPEYNEQFF. The DNA sequence is as follows: TGTGCTAGTGGTTTACCTGCGGGAGGGCCAGAATACAATGAGCAGTTCTTC.